The 11 T cell receptor beta chains presented below share a single source sample, sequenced in a study of Tregs in tolerant kidney transplant recipients. Some clones are missing from TCRdb's copy, which holds only in-frame ones; the method was immunoSEQ multiplex PCR. The data contain tens of thousands of clones, roughly 89% of them seen just once; the ten biggest clones take up less than 0.75%. The source material was Tregs from blood. The receptors here all came from a human donor in good health.

The table lists this clone with a count of one. The chain uses TRBV10-3 and TRBJ1-5; D unclear. Germline assignment: CDR1 ENHRY and CDR2 SYGVKD. Deletions cut 3 bases from V and 3 bases from J, with 9 bases between. The CDR3 covers 14 residues. CDR3 amino acids: CAISDIGYNQPQHF. In DNA form, the CDR3 reads TGTGCCATCAGTGATATAGGGTACAATCAGCCCCAGCATTTT.

The rearrangement joins TRBV7-2 to TRBJ1-2; the D is unclear. Germline CDR1 reads SGHTA; CDR2 reads FQGNSA. The CDR3 length is 13 residues. Between the trimmed V and J ends, which lost 2 bases and 4 bases, there was a span of 8 bases. The CDR3, as DNA: TGTGCCAGCAGCTTATGGCAGATCTATGGCTACACCTTC. It yields the protein CASSLWQIYGYTF.

The rearrangement joins TRBV18 to TRBJ1-2; D remains unclear. From germline, CDR1 is KGHSH and CDR2 LQKENI. Trimming shortened V by 3 bases and J by 0 bases, and 11 bases separated the two germline ends. The CDR3 sequence is 15 residues long. Written as DNA, the CDR3 is TGTGCCAGCTCACCTACGTCGGATTCTAACTATGGCTACACCTTC. Translation gives CASSPTSDSNYGYTF.

This clone was counted only a few times. The chain joins TRBV7-9 to TRBJ2-7, with D unresolved. This CDR3 contains 12 residues. Trimming shortened V by 5 bases and J by 5 bases, and 10 bases separated the two germline ends. From germline, CDR1 is SEHNR and CDR2 FQNEAQ (reference sequence). CDR3 bases: TGTGCCAGCAGCCCAAACAGAGACGAGCAGTACTTC. It encodes CASSPNRDEQYF.

The CDR3 bases are TGTGCCAGCAGCTCGGTCCCCAACTATGGCTACACCTTC. Translated, it gives CASSSVPNYGYTF. V and J are TRBV7-9 and TRBJ1-2; D not certain. Trimming took off 4 bases at V and 2 bases at J, with 8 bases between the two ends. Germline V CDR1 and CDR2: SEHNR, FQNEAQ (reference sequence). The CDR3 runs to 13 residues.

This clone was counted a single time. CDR3 protein: CASRLGETQYF. The DNA of the CDR3 is TGTGCCAGCAGACTAGGGGAGACCCAGTACTTC. The chain is built from TRBV7-2 and TRBJ2-5; D is perhaps TRBD2 (5 bases). There are 11 residues in the CDR3. Trimming cost V 6 bases and J 5 bases, with 7 bases left between them. Germline lookup yields CDR1 SGHTA and CDR2 FQGNSA.

The V call is TRBV11-1, the J call TRBJ2-5; 8 nucleotides align to TRBD1. Trimming at V came to 2 bases and at J to 9 bases, leaving 8 bases not matched to a gene. The CDR3 runs 14 residues. The germline V gene has CDR1 SGHAT and CDR2 FQDESV (reference sequence). In DNA, the CDR3 is TGTGCCAGCAGCTTACAAAGACTACAGGGGGCCCAGTACTTC. It yields the protein CASSLQRLQGAQYF.

This chain connects TRBV4-1 to TRBJ2-1; 8 bases match TRBD1. V shed 4 bases and J 6 bases; nucleotides not matched to a gene: 8. CDR3 length equals 15 residues. CDR1 and CDR2 (germline): MGHRA, YSYEKL. Written as DNA, the CDR3 is TGCGCCAGCAGCCGCGGACAGGGTCCGCGCAATGAGCAGTTCTTC. Amino acids: CASSRGQGPRNEQFF.

The chain recombines TRBV7-9 with TRBJ2-3; no clear D gene. CDR1 is SEHNR, CDR2 FQNEAQ, per germline (reference sequence). V dropped 5 bases and J dropped 3 bases, with 9 bases sitting between them. The CDR3 totals 13 residues. Written as DNA, the CDR3 is TGTGCCAGCAGCCGGCAAGTGACAGATACGCAGTATTTT. It specifies CASSRQVTDTQYF.

The chain uses TRBV5-1 and TRBJ1-2, with 7 bases aligning to TRBD1. Unmatched junction bases numbered 7, after V lost 6 bases and J lost 2 bases. CDR1 and CDR2 from the germline V gene are SGHRS and YFSETQ. This CDR3 has 14 residues. Here the CDR3 reads CASTPQGGNYGYTF. In DNA, the CDR3 is TGCGCCAGCACCCCGCAGGGGGGAAACTATGGCTACACCTTC.

The V call is TRBV11-2, the J call TRBJ2-5; D gene uncertain. The length of the CDR3 is 14 residues. Trimming took 2 bases from V and 1 from J, leaving 8 bases between them. Germline CDR1 SGHAT, CDR2 FQNNGV. CDR3 nucleotide sequence: TGTGCCAGCAGCTTACGACCACTCCAAGAGACCCAGTACTTC. Translating gives CASSLRPLQETQYF. The complete variable domain, with remaining parts taken from reference TRBV11-2 and TRBJ2-5, reads EAGVAQSPRYKIIEKRQSVAFWCNPISGHATLYWYQQILGQGPKLLIQFQNNGVVDDSQLPKDRFSAERLKGVDSTLKIQPAKLEDSAVYLCASSLRPLQETQYFGPGTRLLVL.